Reported below is one T cell receptor (beta chain). Data came from immunoSEQ multiplex PCR; TCRdb stores just in-frame clones and leaves some out. The table shows 9,500 to 15,000 clones, with approximately 80% occurring only once. The sample is drawn from a study of OX40 agonist ivuxolimab in advanced cancers. In germline, CDR1 is MNHEY, CDR2 SMNVEV (reference sequence). This CDR3 is 16 amino acids long. The junction had 11 bases not matched to a gene; V was cut back by 5 bases and J by 2 bases. The receptor comes from an adult with an advanced solid tumor such as melanoma, head and neck, liver or kidney cancer. This specimen consisted of CD4+ or CD8+ T cells sorted from blood, obtained in a trial of the OX40 agonist ivuxolimab. The rearrangement joins TRBV27 to TRBJ2-7, with 8 bases identical to TRBD2. The CDR3 nucleotides read TGTGCCAGCAGTCCCTCCGGGGGGGAGAGGACCTACGAGCAGTACTTC. Amino acid sequence: CASSPSGGERTYEQYF.